The 32 T cell receptor beta chains below all came from one sample that was sequenced in a study of regulatory dendritic cells for organ transplantation. Sequencing used immunoSEQ multiplex PCR; TCRdb keeps in-frame clones, though not all of them. Among fewer than 40,000 clones listed, approximately 90% were seen once. Sequences were obtained from naive CD8+ T cells from blood. Subset defined: CD45RA+ naive T cells. These receptors all stem from a human donor in good health.

The chain joins TRBV6-5 to TRBJ1-1, with D hard to call. The CDR3 loop spans 15 amino acids. V lost 6 bases, J lost 2 bases, and 16 bases lay in between. The germline gives CDR1 MNHEY, CDR2 SVGAGI. The CDR3 loop reads CASSNLQTLNTEAFF. For the CDR3, the DNA is TGTGCCAGCAGCAATCTTCAGACACTAAACACTGAAGCTTTCTTT.

The chain uses TRBV7-9 and TRBJ1-2, with D uncertain. The germline CDR1 and CDR2 sequences are SEHNR and FQNEAQ (reference sequence). The length of the CDR3 is 11 residues. V lost 7 bases and J 13 bases, leaving 16 bases between the germline ends. CDR3 sequence reads: CASTGNLVLTF. In DNA form, the CDR3 reads TGTGCCAGCACCGGAAACTTGGTACTCACCTTC.

This chain connects TRBV7-9 to TRBJ2-7, with 7 nucleotides matching TRBD1. Unmatched junction bases numbered 13, after V lost 5 bases and J lost 3 bases. This CDR3 is built from 16 residues. The V gene's germline CDR1 is SEHNR and CDR2 FQNEAQ (reference sequence). CDR3 amino acids: CASSPGTAPILYEQYF. The DNA of the CDR3 is TGTGCCAGCAGCCCGGGGACAGCCCCTATTCTCTACGAGCAGTACTTC.

The chain uses TRBV15 and TRBJ2-3; TRBD2 matches at 10 bases. This CDR3 has 17 amino acids. V shed 8 bases, J shed 1 base, and the junction held 12 bases outside the gene matches. Per germline, CDR1 LNHNV and CDR2 YYDKDF (reference sequence). CDR3 residues: CATQLAGVDKGTDTQYF. CDR3 in DNA: TGTGCCACCCAGCTAGCGGGAGTTGATAAGGGCACAGATACGCAGTATTTT.

The rearrangement uses TRBV7-9 and TRBJ2-2, with unresolved D. Deletions cut 1 base from V and 9 bases from J, with 0 bases between. This CDR3 is 10 amino acids long. Germline V CDR1 and CDR2: SEHNR, FQNEAQ (reference sequence). CDR3 region: CASSLGELFF. CDR3 coding DNA: TGTGCCAGCAGCTTAGGGGAGCTGTTTTTT.

This chain connects TRBV7-9 to TRBJ2-2; TRBD1 aligns across 9 bases. Trimming at V came to 7 bases and at J to 4 bases, leaving 7 bases not matched to a gene. The V gene's germline CDR1 is SEHNR and CDR2 FQNEAQ (reference sequence). CDR3 length: 15 residues. For the CDR3, the DNA is TGTGCCAGCATGGGAGACAGGGGGGCCACCGGGGAGCTGTTTTTT. Translated, it gives CASMGDRGATGELFF.

The rearrangement links TRBV5-6 to TRBJ2-5; TRBD1 matches at 8 bases. Per the germline V gene, CDR1 is SGHDT and CDR2 is YYEEEE. The CDR3 is made up of 18 amino acids. V trimming: 6 bases; J trimming: 0 bases; junction bases outside the gene matches: 16. As DNA, the CDR3 is TGTGCCAGCAACTTCCAGTCCCGGGACAGGCCGTACCAAGAGACCCAGTACTTC. Amino acid sequence: CASNFQSRDRPYQETQYF.

The count of this clone is one. The chain has TRBV4-1 and TRBJ2-7; tentatively, D is TRBD2 (6 bases). V lost 4 bases to trimming and J lost 3 bases, with 10 bases between them. Germline CDR1 is MGHRA and CDR2 is YSYEKL. CDR3 length equals 13 residues. The CDR3 spells CASSPGVIYEQYF. The CDR3 nucleotides read TGCGCCAGCAGCCCGGGGGTTATCTACGAGCAGTACTTC.

This chain's CDR3 is CASSLQGMSQPQHF. The CDR3 bases are TGTGCCAGCAGTTTACAGGGCATGAGTCAGCCCCAGCATTTT. V usage is TRBV28 and J usage is TRBJ1-5, with TRBD1 as a possible D gene (5 bases). The CDR3 sequence is 14 residues long. V lost 2 bases and J 6 bases, leaving 11 bases between the germline ends. The germline V gene encodes CDR1 MDHEN and CDR2 SYDVKM.

This clone was found a few times. This chain connects TRBV2 to TRBJ1-6, with D maybe TRBD1 (6 bases). CDR1 SNHLY and CDR2 FYNNEI come from the germline V gene. The CDR3 is made up of 16 amino acids. Between the trimmed V and J ends, which lost 6 bases and 4 bases, there was a span of 16 bases. The CDR3 nucleotides read TGTGCCAGCAGCGACGAAGGACAGATTTATAATTCACCCCTCCACTTT. Translation: CASSDEGQIYNSPLHF.

The chain uses TRBV28 and TRBJ2-1; 12 nucleotides agree with TRBD2. Losses at the gene ends were 1 base for V and 8 bases for J; bases not matched to a gene: 12. Germline loops: CDR1 MDHEN, CDR2 SYDVKM. This CDR3 comprises 18 residues. For the CDR3, the DNA is TGTGCCAGCAGTTTATCAGTGTCAAGACTAGCGGGAGATGATGAGCAGTTCTTC. It encodes CASSLSVSRLAGDDEQFF. Together with reference TRBV28 and TRBJ2-1, the CDR3 gives the full variable domain: DVKVTQSSRYLVKRTGEKVFLECVQDMDHENMFWYRQDPGLGLRLIYFSYDVKMKEKGDIPEGYSVSREKKERFSLILESASTNQTSMYLCASSLSVSRLAGDDEQFFGPGTRLTVL.

The chain combines TRBV19 with TRBJ2-3; a weak D match, TRBD2 (5 bases). V lost 0 bases and J lost 1, with 11 bases in between. This CDR3 is 16 amino acids long. The V gene's germline CDR1 is LNHDA and CDR2 SQIVND (reference sequence). The CDR3 loop reads CASSIEVGLRTDTQYF. The CDR3 DNA is TGTGCCAGTAGTATAGAGGTAGGACTTCGCACAGATACGCAGTATTTT.

The chain is built from TRBV6-5 and TRBJ2-7; tentatively, D is TRBD1 (6 bases). The CDR3 contains 13 residues. Trimming left V 2 bases short and J 2 bases short, with 7 bases between. Germline-derived CDR1 and CDR2 are MNHEY and SVGAGI. CDR3 DNA: TGTGCCAGCAGTTACGACAGGACCTACGAGCAGTACTTC. It codes for CASSYDRTYEQYF.

The chain links TRBV7-9 to TRBJ2-7, with 7 bases fitting TRBD1. Trimming took 5 bases from V and 3 from J; bases not matched to a gene: 4. Germline V gene lookup returns CDR1 SEHNR and CDR2 FQNEAQ (reference sequence). This CDR3 is 13 amino acids long. CDR3 DNA sequence: TGTGCCAGCAGCGCCGGACAGGACTACGAGCAGTACTTC. Residues: CASSAGQDYEQYF. Full variable domain (rest looked up from reference TRBV7-9 and TRBJ2-7): DTGVSQNPRHKITKRGQNVTFRCDPISEHNRLYWYRQTLGQGPEFLTYFQNEAQLEKSRLLSDRFSAERPKGSFSTLEIQRTEQGDSAMYLCASSAGQDYEQYFGPGTRLTVT.

The V gene is TRBV15, the J gene TRBJ2-1; D is unclear. The germline gives CDR1 LNHNV, CDR2 YYDKDF (reference sequence). V dropped 8 bases and J dropped 4 bases, with 18 bases sitting between them. The CDR3 extends over 15 amino acids. Here the CDR3 DNA reads TGTGCCACCCAGGCAGATACAGCCGAATACAATGAGCAGTTCTTC. The encoded protein is CATQADTAEYNEQFF.

V gene TRBV4-3 combines with J gene TRBJ2-7, with D possibly matching TRBD2 (6 bases). V was cut by 1 base and J by 2 bases, with 12 bases left in between. From germline, CDR1 is LGHNA and CDR2 YSLEER. This CDR3 has 15 amino acids. This CDR3 is CASSQGTGEPYEQYF. In nucleotides, the CDR3 is TGCGCCAGCAGCCAAGGAACGGGAGAGCCCTACGAGCAGTACTTC.

The V gene is TRBV28, the J gene TRBJ2-3; unclear D gene. Germline assignment: CDR1 MDHEN and CDR2 SYDVKM. V lost 7 bases, J lost 0 bases, and 17 bases lay in between. The CDR3 spans 16 residues. The CDR3 DNA is TGTGCCAGCACCCTACGGACGATTACTAGCACAGATACGCAGTATTTT. As protein: CASTLRTITSTDTQYF.

V usage is TRBV16 and J usage is TRBJ2-5, with TRBD2 matching over 10 bases. V lost 4 bases, J lost 1 base, and 3 bases stayed unmatched. Germline V lookup: CDR1 KGHSY, CDR2 FQNENV. This CDR3 comprises 15 residues. The CDR3 region is CASSRLAGLQETQYF. The CDR3 DNA reads as TGTGCCAGCAGCCGACTAGCGGGTCTCCAAGAGACCCAGTACTTC.

The V and J genes are TRBV7-9 and TRBJ2-5; D gene ambiguous. Germline assignment: CDR1 SEHNR and CDR2 FQNEAQ (reference sequence). The CDR3 consists of 14 residues. V gave up 4 bases and J gave up 2 bases, with 11 bases separating them. The CDR3 is CASSSSGSQETQYF. In DNA form, the CDR3 reads TGTGCCAGCAGCTCCAGTGGCTCACAAGAGACCCAGTACTTC. Full variable domain (rest looked up from reference TRBV7-9 and TRBJ2-5): DTGVSQNPRHKITKRGQNVTFRCDPISEHNRLYWYRQTLGQGPEFLTYFQNEAQLEKSRLLSDRFSAERPKGSFSTLEIQRTEQGDSAMYLCASSSSGSQETQYFGPGTRLLVL.

This clone was seen only a few times. This sequence joins TRBV27 and TRBJ2-7, with 9 positions matching TRBD2. Germline V CDR1 and CDR2: MNHEY, SMNVEV (reference sequence). This CDR3 comprises 11 residues. J was trimmed by 11 bases and V by 6 bases; bases with no gene match: 5. The CDR3, as DNA: TGTGCCAGCAGCTTAGCGGGAGAGGAGTACTTC. Translating it yields CASSLAGEEYF.

This sequence joins TRBV7-8 and TRBJ2-4; the D call may be TRBD1 or TRBD2 (6 bases each). V lost 2 bases to trimming and J lost 0 bases, with 11 bases between them. CDR1 SGHVS and CDR2 FQNEAQ come from the germline V gene. CDR3 length equals 16 residues. The CDR3: CASSLTGALAKNIQYF. Here the CDR3 DNA reads TGTGCCAGCAGCTTAACGGGGGCATTAGCCAAAAACATTCAGTACTTC. The variable domain in full, completed from reference TRBV7-8 and TRBJ2-4, reads GAGVSQSPRYKVAKRGQDVALRCDPISGHVSLFWYQQALGQGPEFLTYFQNEAQLDKSGLPSDRFFAERPEGSVSTLKIQRTQQEDSAVYLCASSLTGALAKNIQYFGAGTRLSVL.

The V call is TRBV11-2, the J call TRBJ1-2; 9 nucleotides line up with TRBD1. The CDR3 covers 17 residues. V dropped 0 bases and J dropped 1; count of bases not matched to a gene: 6. Germline CDR1 and CDR2: SGHAT and FQNNGV. CDR3 sequence reads: CASSLEDRGWVNYGYTF. CDR3 DNA sequence: TGTGCCAGCAGCTTAGAGGACAGGGGTTGGGTTAACTATGGCTACACCTTC. The variable domain in full, completed from reference TRBV11-2 and TRBJ1-2, reads EAGVAQSPRYKIIEKRQSVAFWCNPISGHATLYWYQQILGQGPKLLIQFQNNGVVDDSQLPKDRFSAERLKGVDSTLKIQPAKLEDSAVYLCASSLEDRGWVNYGYTFGSGTRLTVV.

The chain employs TRBV19 and TRBJ2-7; 7 positions match TRBD1. This CDR3 region has 13 residues. V dropped 10 bases and J dropped 2; count of bases not matched to a gene: 8. Germline V gives CDR1 LNHDA, CDR2 SQIVND (reference sequence). The CDR3 loop reads CATHSRGTYEQYF. The CDR3 bases are TGTGCCACCCACTCCAGGGGGACCTACGAGCAGTACTTC.

The rearrangement joins TRBV1 to TRBJ2-7; the D call in the table, TRBD2, was not verified against the DNA. TRBV1 constitutes a pseudogene. This CDR3 region has 17 residues. CDR3: CTSSQVYKREDSYEQYF. In DNA, the CDR3 is TGCACCAGCAGCCAAGTGTATAAGCGGGAGGACTCCTACGAGCAGTACTTC.

The CDR3 coding sequence is TGTGCCAGCAGCTTAAACCCCAGCATCCCTTTCACGTACTTC. This translates into CASSLNPSIPFTYF. The chain carries TRBV7-2 and TRBJ2-7; D unresolved. Trimming removed 2 bases from V and 12 bases from J, with 20 bases in between. CDR3 length: 14 amino acids. Germline CDR1 reads SGHTA; CDR2 reads FQGNSA. Full variable domain (outside the CDR3, taken from reference TRBV7-2 and TRBJ2-7): GAGVSQSPSNKVTEKGKDVELRCDPISGHTALYWYRQSLGQGLEFLIYFQGNSAPDKSGLPSDRFSAERTGGSVSTLTIQRTQQEDSAVYLCASSLNPSIPFTYFGPGTRLTVT.

V and J are TRBV4-3 and TRBJ2-7; D is perhaps TRBD2 (5 bases). CDR1 and CDR2 from the germline V gene are LGHNA and YSLEER. The V end was cut by 0 bases, the J end by 3 bases, with 12 bases between. The length of the CDR3 is 15 residues. The DNA for the CDR3 is TGCGCCAGCAGCCAAGATAGATCCGGACTCTACGAGCAGTACTTC. Amino acid sequence: CASSQDRSGLYEQYF.

The chain has TRBV9 and TRBJ1-1; 8 bases line up with TRBD1. The CDR3 extends over 14 amino acids. Germline-derived CDR1 and CDR2 are SGDLS and YYNGEE. With 2 bases clipped from V and 3 bases from J, the junction kept 3 bases outside the gene matches. The CDR3 region has the DNA TGTGCCAGCAGCGTTGAGGACAGGGACACTGAAGCTTTCTTT. This encodes CASSVEDRDTEAFF. The full variable domain, completed using reference TRBV9 and TRBJ1-1, is DSGVTQTPKHLITATGQRVTLRCSPRSGDLSVYWYQQSLDQGLQFLIQYYNGEERAKGNILERFSAQQFPDLHSELNLSSLELGDSALYFCASSVEDRDTEAFFGQGTRLTVV.

For this clone: Other DNA variants within this sample encode the same CDR3. The rearrangement joins TRBV27 to TRBJ2-2; the D is unclear. Trimming removed 2 bases at V and 0 bases at J, with 1 base between. The CDR3 sequence is 13 residues long. Germline loops: CDR1 MNHEY, CDR2 SMNVEV (reference sequence). The CDR3 DNA reads TGTGCCAGCAGTTTAGCGAACACCGGGGAGCTGTTTTTT. It translates to CASSLANTGELFF.

The gene calls are TRBV15 and TRBJ2-5; D perhaps matches TRBD2 (5 bases). The V gene's germline CDR1 is LNHNV and CDR2 YYDKDF (reference sequence). The CDR3 covers 13 residues. Deletions cut 6 bases from V and 3 bases from J, with 11 bases between. CDR3: CATRVTREETQYF. The CDR3 DNA sequence: TGTGCCACCAGGGTAACGCGGGAAGAGACCCAGTACTTC.

V and J are TRBV19 and TRBJ1-1; possibly TRBD1 for D (5 bases). V lost 6 bases, J lost 7 bases, and 15 bases lay in between. The germline gives CDR1 LNHDA, CDR2 SQIVND (reference sequence). The CDR3 sequence is 13 residues long. The CDR3 loop reads CASSRVQGGEAFF. Here the CDR3 DNA reads TGTGCCAGTAGCCGTGTGCAGGGAGGTGAAGCTTTCTTT.

The chain has TRBV19 and TRBJ2-2; D remains unclear. V lost 6 bases and J 0 bases, leaving 8 bases between the germline ends. There are 14 residues in the CDR3. CDR1 and CDR2 (germline): LNHDA, SQIVND (reference sequence). In DNA, the CDR3 is TGTGCCAGTAGCACCGATTCGAACACCGGGGAGCTGTTTTTT. Translated, it gives CASSTDSNTGELFF.

The chain joins TRBV13 to TRBJ2-1; tentative D call: TRBD2 (6 bases). Trimming shortened V by 5 bases and J by 5 bases, and 16 bases separated the two germline ends. CDR1 and CDR2 (germline): PRHDT, FYEKMQ (reference sequence). The CDR3 is made up of 15 amino acids. The CDR3 region is CASSPVTRAHNEQFF. CDR3 sequence (DNA): TGTGCCAGCAGCCCGGTGACTAGGGCCCACAATGAGCAGTTCTTC.